These 30 T cell receptor beta chains share one sample of origin, sequenced in a study of blood T cell repertoires in COVID-19. The assay was immunoSEQ multiplex PCR, and TCRdb's table has in-frame clones only and misses some. The data show 120,000 or so clones, around nine tenths seen once. The sample consisted of peripheral blood. The origin of the receptors is a woman older than 75 with acute or convalescent COVID-19.

This clone was picked up many times. V is TRBV5-1 and J is TRBJ2-1, with 11 bases aligning to TRBD2. The CDR3 sequence is 18 residues long. With 1 base clipped from V and 5 bases from J, the junction kept 11 bases outside the gene matches. In germline, CDR1 is SGHRS, CDR2 YFSETQ. The CDR3: CASSLSSRIAGGHNEQFF. The CDR3 region has the DNA TGCGCCAGCAGCTTGAGCTCCAGGATAGCGGGGGGGCACAATGAGCAGTTCTTC.

V gene TRBV3-1 (or the pseudogene TRBV3-2) combines with J gene TRBJ1-3, with 9 bases that match TRBD1. Per the germline V gene, CDR1 is LGHDT and CDR2 is YNNKEL (reference sequence). V was clipped by 1 base and J by 2 bases; unmatched bases: 12. The CDR3 is 19 amino acids. The CDR3 protein is CASSQGTGQGKGPGNTIYF. The CDR3, as DNA: TGTGCCAGCAGCCAAGGGACTGGACAGGGGAAGGGACCTGGAAACACCATATATTTT.

V and J are TRBV6-6 and TRBJ2-7; TRBD2 agrees at 9 bases. Germline V gene sequence: CDR1 MNHNY, CDR2 SVGAGI (reference sequence). J was trimmed by 0 bases and V by 5 bases; bases with no gene match: 14. The CDR3 extends over 18 amino acids. The CDR3 DNA reads TGTGCCAGCAGTCACCGGAGGCTAGCGGGGACCAGCTCCTACGAGCAGTACTTC. It specifies CASSHRRLAGTSSYEQYF.

This rearrangement joins TRBV5-1 to TRBJ2-7; 14 nucleotides match TRBD2. The trim removed 4 bases at V and 4 bases at J, leaving 4 bases unmatched. This CDR3 spans 15 amino acids. Germline V gene lookup returns CDR1 SGHRS and CDR2 YFSETQ. The CDR3 sequence: CASSRGLAGDYEQYF. The CDR3 coding sequence is TGCGCCAGCAGCAGGGGACTAGCGGGAGATTACGAGCAGTACTTC.

The rearrangement joins TRBV29-1 to TRBJ2-6; TRBD1 matches at 12 bases. The J segment lost 4 bases and the V segment lost 1 base, leaving 2 bases of the junction unmatched. Germline V gene lookup returns CDR1 SQVTM and CDR2 ANQGSEA. The CDR3 is 16 residues long. CDR3 region: CSVEGDRGRGANVLTF. The CDR3 DNA reads TGCAGCGTTGAAGGGGACAGGGGGCGAGGGGCCAACGTCCTGACTTTC.

The gene calls are TRBV27 and TRBJ2-1; 10 nucleotides agree with TRBD2. The V and J ends lost 2 bases and 4 bases, in that order; junction bases with no gene match: 11. This CDR3 spans 18 amino acids. CDR1 is MNHEY and CDR2 is SMNVEV in the germline V gene (reference sequence). The CDR3: CASSLKGLAGVAYNEQFF. The DNA for the CDR3 is TGTGCCAGCAGTTTAAAGGGGCTAGCGGGGGTTGCATACAATGAGCAGTTCTTC.

The gene calls are TRBV6-2 or TRBV6-3 and TRBJ2-7, with 9 bases identical to TRBD1. In germline, CDR1 is MNHEY, CDR2 SVGEGT. V shed 5 bases and J 5 bases; nucleotides not matched to a gene: 4. The CDR3 runs 13 residues. The CDR3 sequence is CASSVDRGNEQYF. The CDR3, as DNA: TGTGCCAGCAGTGTAGACAGGGGGAACGAGCAGTACTTC.

This clone was counted a single time. This chain uses TRBV11-2 with TRBJ1-2, with 9 bases identical to TRBD1. The V and J ends lost 5 bases and 4 bases, in that order; junction bases with no gene match: 2. The germline gives CDR1 SGHAT, CDR2 FQNNGV. The CDR3 has 13 residues. This CDR3 is CASSRTGVYGYTF. The CDR3 DNA follows: TGTGCCAGCAGCCGGACAGGGGTCTATGGCTACACCTTC. Complete variable domain (other parts from reference TRBV11-2 and TRBJ1-2): EAGVAQSPRYKIIEKRQSVAFWCNPISGHATLYWYQQILGQGPKLLIQFQNNGVVDDSQLPKDRFSAERLKGVDSTLKIQPAKLEDSAVYLCASSRTGVYGYTFGSGTRLTVV.

This clone appeared once. This sequence joins TRBV18 and TRBJ2-3; D call uncertain. The CDR3 runs 15 residues. Germline V gene sequence: CDR1 KGHSH, CDR2 LQKENI. Trimming stripped 2 bases from V and 5 bases from J, with 14 bases between. This CDR3 reads CASSPVPGSGDTQYF. The CDR3 DNA sequence: TGTGCCAGCTCACCAGTCCCAGGAAGTGGAGATACGCAGTATTTT.

The rearrangement uses TRBV9 and TRBJ1-3; no firm D call. CDR3 length equals 15 residues. The ends were cut back, 0 bases at V and 0 bases at J, with 7 bases in the middle. Germline V gene data show CDR1 as SGDLS and CDR2 as YYNGEE. In DNA form, the CDR3 reads TGTGCCAGCAGCGTAGTGCCAGGCTCTGGAAACACCATATATTTT. Translated, it gives CASSVVPGSGNTIYF.

This clone was observed a single time. The chain links TRBV5-4 to TRBJ1-2; maybe TRBD1 (5 bases). The V and J ends lost 0 bases and 4 bases respectively, with 13 bases between them. This CDR3 spans 15 amino acids. The V gene's germline CDR1 is SGHNT and CDR2 YYREEE (reference sequence). CDR3 coding DNA: TGTGCCAGCAGCTTGGAGGGCAGGGTGGCCTATGGCTACACCTTC. This encodes CASSLEGRVAYGYTF.

The J gene is TRBJ1-2, the V gene TRBV4-3, with 9 bases lining up with TRBD1. Germline V lookup: CDR1 LGHNA, CDR2 YSLEER. This CDR3 comprises 17 residues. Trimming cost V 0 bases and J 2 bases; bases outside gene matches: 7. The CDR3 is CASSQENYGTGNYGYTF. CDR3 in DNA: TGCGCCAGCAGCCAAGAAAATTACGGGACAGGGAACTATGGCTACACCTTC.

V usage is TRBV12-5 and J usage is TRBJ2-5; 9 bases match TRBD2. The CDR3 spans 18 residues. Looked up from germline, CDR1 is LGHNT and CDR2 is FRNRAP. V shed 0 bases, J shed 2 bases, and the junction held 10 bases outside the gene matches. In nucleotides, the CDR3 is TGTGCTAGTGGTTTGGTACTGACAGCGGGGGGAGGGCAAGAGACCCAGTACTTC. Protein sequence: CASGLVLTAGGGQETQYF.

CDR3 sequence: CASSRSGTSYNEQFF. Written as DNA, the CDR3 is TGTGCCAGCAGCCGGAGCGGTACCTCCTACAATGAGCAGTTCTTC. The chain combines TRBV7-3 with TRBJ2-1; TRBD2 might be the D (5 bases). V was pared by 5 bases and J by 0 bases, with 11 bases between. The CDR3 sequence is 15 residues long. Germline V gives CDR1 SGHTA, CDR2 FQGTGA.

The V and J genes are TRBV6-5 and TRBJ1-5, with unresolved D. Looked up from germline, CDR1 is MNHEY and CDR2 is SVGAGI. The CDR3 spans 10 residues. Trimming removed 6 bases at V and 7 bases at J, with 4 bases between. CDR3 residues: CASRLQPQHF. CDR3 nucleotides: TGTGCCAGCAGATTACAGCCCCAGCATTTT.

The gene calls are TRBV28 and TRBJ1-2, with 10 bases that match TRBD1. V lost 4 bases to trimming and J lost 9 bases; unmatched junction nucleotides: 14. The CDR3 totals 16 residues. Germline assignment: CDR1 MDHEN and CDR2 SYDVKM. The CDR3: CASSSGDGTGVFRYTF. The CDR3 DNA is TGTGCCAGCAGTTCCGGGGATGGGACAGGGGTATTTCGCTACACCTTC.

The J gene is TRBJ2-2, the V gene TRBV12-3 or TRBV12-4; D is unresolved. The CDR3 spans 13 residues. V dropped 2 bases and J dropped 1 base, with 2 bases sitting between them. CDR3 in DNA: TGTGCCAGCAGTTTACTGAACACCGGGGAGCTGTTTTTT. This encodes CASSLLNTGELFF.

The sample holds a few counts of this clone. The CDR3 region has the DNA TGTGCCAGCAGTTACTCGACTAGGGCGAACACTGAAGCTTTCTTT. It encodes CASSYSTRANTEAFF. This chain joins TRBV6-5 and TRBJ1-1; the D is unclear. The CDR3 is 15 amino acids. V was pared by 0 bases and J by 1 base, with 9 bases between. Germline V lookup: CDR1 MNHEY, CDR2 SVGAGI.

The V call is TRBV7-2, the J call TRBJ1-1; D perhaps matches TRBD1 (5 bases). Germline values: CDR1 SGHTA, CDR2 FQGNSA. The CDR3 is 13 amino acids. The germline V and J ends were trimmed by 5 bases and 8 bases, with 15 bases remaining between them. Here the CDR3 reads CASSIRRQFEAFF. The CDR3, as DNA: TGTGCCAGCAGCATACGGAGACAGTTCGAAGCTTTCTTT.

J is TRBJ1-2 and V is TRBV25-1, with 8 bases identical to TRBD1. The junction had 13 bases not matched to a gene; V was cut back by 5 bases and J by 8 bases. CDR1 is MGHDK and CDR2 is SYGVNS in the germline V gene. The CDR3 runs 15 residues. This CDR3 reads CASSSGAQGAGGYTF. Written as DNA, the CDR3 is TGTGCCAGCAGTTCTGGGGCTCAGGGGGCTGGGGGCTACACCTTC.

The rearrangement joins TRBV4-2 to TRBJ1-3; 8 nucleotides line up with TRBD1. The CDR3 contains 16 residues. V dropped 2 bases and J dropped 1; count of bases not matched to a gene: 4. Germline CDR1 reads LGHNA; CDR2 reads YNFKEQ. The CDR3: CASSQRTGRSGNTIYF. The CDR3, as DNA: TGTGCCAGCAGCCAAAGGACAGGGAGGTCTGGAAACACCATATATTTT.

In DNA, the CDR3 is TGTGCCAGCAGTGGGCCCCAGGGGCCCTACGAGCAGTACTTC. Amino acids: CASSGPQGPYEQYF. The V call is TRBV28, the J call TRBJ2-7, with TRBD1 as a possible D gene (6 bases). The CDR3 runs 14 residues. Per the germline V gene, CDR1 is MDHEN and CDR2 is SYDVKM. The V gene lost 5 bases and the J gene lost 2 bases, with 13 bases spanning the gap.

V and J are TRBV19 and TRBJ2-5; weak D call: TRBD2 (7 bases). The CDR3 loop spans 14 amino acids. From germline, CDR1 is LNHDA and CDR2 SQIVND (reference sequence). Trimming removed 3 bases at V and 6 bases at J, with 14 bases between. The CDR3 bases are TGTGCCAGTAGTATGTCACAGGGAGGGAAGACCCAGTACTTC. Its translation: CASSMSQGGKTQYF.

The sample holds one count of this clone. V and J are TRBV5-1 and TRBJ1-3; 9 nucleotides line up with TRBD1. The CDR3 loop spans 16 amino acids. Germline CDR1 is SGHRS and CDR2 is YFSETQ. V trimming: 3 bases; J trimming: 4 bases; junction bases outside the gene matches: 8. CDR3 in amino acids: CASSSPEQGAGNTIYF. CDR3 sequence (DNA): TGCGCCAGCAGCTCCCCAGAACAGGGGGCAGGAAACACCATATATTTT. The full variable domain, completed using reference TRBV5-1 and TRBJ1-3, is KAGVTQTPRYLIKTRGQQVTLSCSPISGHRSVSWYQQTPGQGLQFLFEYFSETQRNKGNFPGRFSGRQFSNSRSEMNVSTLELGDSALYLCASSSPEQGAGNTIYFGEGSWLTVV.

This clone was detected only a few times. The chain recombines TRBV7-9 with TRBJ1-4, with a possible D match to TRBD1 (5 bases). CDR3 length: 16 amino acids. Trimming removed 5 bases from V and 7 bases from J, with 20 bases in between. Germline V gives CDR1 SEHNR, CDR2 FQNEAQ (reference sequence). The DNA of the CDR3 is TGTGCCAGCAGCCTGGCTCTAGGGGAAAGAAGTGAAAAACTGTTTTTT. This sequence encodes CASSLALGERSEKLFF.

The chain combines TRBV5-1 with TRBJ2-5, with 7 positions matching TRBD1. The CDR3 sequence is 15 residues long. The junction had 5 bases not matched to a gene; V was cut back by 0 bases and J by 3 bases. CDR1 is SGHRS and CDR2 is YFSETQ in the germline V gene. The CDR3 protein is CASSLVGTEKETQYF. CDR3 nucleotide sequence: TGCGCCAGCAGCTTGGTTGGGACAGAAAAAGAGACCCAGTACTTC.

This clone turned up a few times. The genes are TRBV9 and TRBJ1-5; D is unresolved. The CDR3 runs to 15 residues. Germline loops: CDR1 SGDLS, CDR2 YYNGEE. V was trimmed by 4 bases and J by 2 bases, leaving 13 bases between them. This CDR3 is CASSSRGEGNQPQHF. CDR3 coding DNA: TGTGCCAGCAGCTCGCGGGGTGAAGGCAATCAGCCCCAGCATTTT. Looking up the rest from reference TRBV9 and TRBJ1-5 gives the full variable domain: DSGVTQTPKHLITATGQRVTLRCSPRSGDLSVYWYQQSLDQGLQFLIQYYNGEERAKGNILERFSAQQFPDLHSELNLSSLELGDSALYFCASSSRGEGNQPQHFGDGTRLSIL.

The genes are TRBV5-1 and TRBJ1-2; D perhaps matches TRBD1 (6 bases). The ends were cut back, 3 bases at V and 2 bases at J, with 14 bases in the middle. Germline V gene data show CDR1 as SGHRS and CDR2 as YFSETQ. The CDR3 sequence is 15 residues long. The CDR3 DNA follows: TGCGCCAGCAGCTCGGTACAGGGATCCAACTATGGCTACACCTTC. Protein: CASSSVQGSNYGYTF.

This rearrangement joins TRBV5-5 to TRBJ1-5; D is perhaps TRBD1 (6 bases). The CDR3 has 14 residues. The V end was cut by 0 bases, the J end by 7 bases, with 11 bases between. Germline assignment: CDR1 SGHKS and CDR2 YYEKEE (reference sequence). The CDR3 bases are TGTGCCAGCAGCTTGGCAGCAGGGGAACAGCCCCAGCATTTT. As protein: CASSLAAGEQPQHF.

V and J are TRBV27 and TRBJ2-3, with no clear D. The CDR3 sequence is 12 residues long. CDR1 MNHEY and CDR2 SMNVEV come from the germline V gene (reference sequence). V was clipped by 6 bases and J by 2 bases, with 6 bases between them. The CDR3 DNA is TGTGCCAGCAGCCCAAACACAGATACGCAGTATTTT. This translates into CASSPNTDTQYF.